The T cell receptor beta chain described here comes from a study of cytomegalovirus exposure and HLA in healthy donors. The CDR3 extends over 14 amino acids. V gave up 10 bases and J gave up 5 bases; unmatched junction bases: 11. CDR1 is LNHDA and CDR2 is SQIVND in the germline V gene (reference sequence). Amplification used 60 Vbeta primers and 13 Jbeta primers. Sequenced by immunoSEQ multiplex PCR; TCRdb stores in-frame clones only, minus some. This sample has approximately 98,000 clones, with about four fifths found just once. Study-level findings and limits: The study labeled 180 or so TCR beta chains cytomegalovirus-associated.

Regarding this clone: Antigen specificity is unknown.

V is TRBV19 and J is TRBJ1-1, with TRBD1 identical over 9 bases. This sequence was found in a young man in good health and CMV-seropositive. Sequencing was done on a sample of PBMCs. The CDR3 loop reads CATTGGPISTEAFF. CDR3 DNA sequence: TGTGCCACCACAGGGGGCCCGATTTCGACTGAAGCTTTCTTT.